This section outlines one T cell receptor beta chain sequence together with its context. Its antigen is undetermined. These data originate in a study of shared clonotypes between healthy human individuals. Study observations and caveats: The four-donor shared clonotypes exceeded non-shared clonotypes in generation probability, with non-shared ones scoring lower. Across subsets, estimated richness was generally greater for naive than for memory populations.

At deep level, the assay was performed. Repertoires were generated with immunoSEQ multiplex PCR, while TCRdb's copy carries only in-frame clones and drops some. The sample carries fewer than 1.8 million clones, about 98.5% recorded once. CDR1 and CDR2 (germline): MNHEY, SVGAGI. The CDR3 has 14 amino acids. The V gene lost 2 bases and the J gene lost 6 bases, with 14 bases spanning the gap. V is TRBV6-5 and J is TRBJ2-7; tentatively, D is TRBD1 (5 bases). The origin of this receptor is a young man in good health. Sequenced: naive CD4+ T cells sorted from blood. The sample's subset: CD45RA+ positively selected. In DNA, the CDR3 is TGTGCCAGCAGTTACGGGGCAGCCCCTTCCGAGCAGTACTTC. Translating it yields CASSYGAAPSEQYF.